The next 30 T cell receptor beta chains were all read from a single sample in a study of Ad26.COV2.S vaccination and SARS-CoV-2 variants. Treatment here: around 19 received Ad26.COV2.S at low or high dose, single or two shots; about five received placebo; per-sample allocation not given. Samples analyzed were those drawn on day 63 after the first vaccine or placebo injection. TCRdb's table, derived via immunoSEQ multiplex PCR, lists solely in-frame clones and lacks some. The sample gives around 450,000 clones, 80% to 90% of which show up once; just over 2.5% is in the top ten. Source: peripheral blood, taken in a trial of Ad26.COV2.S vaccine versus placebo. Receptors were obtained from a person aged 18-60 years who received the Ad26.COV2.S COVID-19 vaccine or a placebo.

The gene calls are TRBV30 and TRBJ2-7, with 12 nucleotides matching TRBD2. This CDR3 has 18 amino acids. Germline V gene sequence: CDR1 GTSNPN, CDR2 SVGIG (reference sequence). V dropped 2 bases and J dropped 4; count of bases not matched to a gene: 15. This chain's CDR3 is CAWSTPTSGRRRSYEQYF. CDR3 bases: TGTGCCTGGAGTACCCCGACTAGCGGGAGACGTCGTAGTTACGAGCAGTACTTC.

The chain uses TRBV2 and TRBJ1-5; 8 bases line up with TRBD1. The ends lost 3 bases at V and 7 bases at J; junction bases unmatched: 8. CDR3 length equals 15 residues. Germline CDR1 and CDR2: SNHLY and FYNNEI. CDR3 in DNA: TGTGCCAGCAGTGAGGATGGACAGGGATTACAGCCCCAGCATTTT. Protein: CASSEDGQGLQPQHF.

This chain joins TRBV5-5 and TRBJ2-7; the match to TRBD1 covers 8 bases. Unmatched junction bases numbered 15, after V lost 3 bases and J lost 7 bases. Germline assignment: CDR1 SGHKS and CDR2 YYEKEE (reference sequence). CDR3 size: 16 residues. The CDR3 nucleotides are TGTGCCAGCAGCTCACGACACAGACAGGGGTCGGGGGAGCAGTACTTC. Translating gives CASSSRHRQGSGEQYF.

V gene TRBV5-6 combines with J gene TRBJ2-5; 10 bases agree with TRBD1. Looked up from germline, CDR1 is SGHDT and CDR2 is YYEEEE. After removal of 4 bases from V and 1 base from J, the junction contained 4 bases not matched to a gene. The CDR3 covers 15 residues. The CDR3 DNA reads TGTGCCAGCAGCGGGGACAGGGGCTTCCAAGAGACCCAGTACTTC. Translated, it gives CASSGDRGFQETQYF.

The J gene is TRBJ1-1, the V gene TRBV9; D is unclear. The CDR3 has 15 amino acids. Looked up from germline, CDR1 is SGDLS and CDR2 is YYNGEE. Trimming removed 4 bases from V and 3 bases from J, with 16 bases in between. The CDR3 nucleotides read TGTGCCAGCAGCCCGCGGGGTGTATGGGACACTGAAGCTTTCTTT. Its protein product is CASSPRGVWDTEAFF. The whole variable domain, filled in from reference TRBV9 and TRBJ1-1, reads DSGVTQTPKHLITATGQRVTLRCSPRSGDLSVYWYQQSLDQGLQFLIQYYNGEERAKGNILERFSAQQFPDLHSELNLSSLELGDSALYFCASSPRGVWDTEAFFGQGTRLTVV.

The chain links TRBV6-1 to TRBJ2-1, with TRBD2 as a possible D gene (6 bases). CDR3 length: 16 amino acids. Germline values: CDR1 MNHNS, CDR2 SASEGT. The V end was cut by 4 bases, the J end by 0 bases, with 13 bases between. The CDR3 DNA reads TGTGCCAGCAGTGTTCTAGCGTCTAGCTCCTACAATGAGCAGTTCTTC. Its translation: CASSVLASSSYNEQFF.

This chain joins TRBV5-1 and TRBJ2-5; D gene ambiguous. V was trimmed by 3 bases and J by 5 bases, leaving 14 bases between them. There are 14 residues in the CDR3. The germline V gene has CDR1 SGHRS and CDR2 YFSETQ. Here the CDR3 DNA reads TGCGCCAGCAGCTCCACGTCGGGTCGGGAGACCCAGTACTTC. This sequence encodes CASSSTSGRETQYF. Looking up the rest from reference TRBV5-1 and TRBJ2-5 gives the full variable domain: KAGVTQTPRYLIKTRGQQVTLSCSPISGHRSVSWYQQTPGQGLQFLFEYFSETQRNKGNFPGRFSGRQFSNSRSEMNVSTLELGDSALYLCASSSTSGRETQYFGPGTRLLVL.

This rearrangement joins TRBV11-2 to TRBJ2-5; TRBD2 matches 10 bases. The J segment lost 5 bases and the V segment lost 1 base, leaving 10 bases of the junction unmatched. Germline CDR1 and CDR2: SGHAT and FQNNGV. The CDR3 consists of 17 residues. The CDR3 region is CASSLGVAGGVGETQYF. The CDR3 coding sequence is TGTGCCAGCAGCTTAGGAGTAGCGGGAGGAGTTGGGGAGACCCAGTACTTC.

The V and J genes are TRBV3-1 (or the pseudogene TRBV3-2) and TRBJ2-3, with 7 bases that match TRBD2. The germline V gene encodes CDR1 LGHDT and CDR2 YNNKEL (reference sequence). After removal of 6 bases from V and 11 bases from J, the junction contained 5 bases not matched to a gene. The CDR3 contains 11 residues. CDR3 in amino acids: CASRGGEWQYF. Written as DNA, the CDR3 is TGTGCCAGCAGGGGGGGGGAGTGGCAGTATTTT.

The rearrangement links TRBV5-1 to TRBJ1-1; possibly TRBD1 for D (6 bases). Trimming took off 0 bases at V and 1 base at J, with 13 bases between the two ends. This CDR3 is built from 16 residues. The germline gives CDR1 SGHRS, CDR2 YFSETQ. The CDR3 DNA follows: TGCGCCAGCAGCTTGGCCCCACGGGGGGCGAACACTGAAGCTTTCTTT. Translating gives CASSLAPRGANTEAFF.

This chain uses TRBV5-6 with TRBJ1-1; the D is unclear. Germline assignment: CDR1 SGHDT and CDR2 YYEEEE. This CDR3 has 13 amino acids. Trimming stripped 1 base from V and 4 bases from J, with 8 bases between. This CDR3 reads CASSLHVGTEAFF. The CDR3 bases are TGTGCCAGCAGCTTGCACGTGGGCACTGAAGCTTTCTTT.

V gene TRBV12-5 combines with J gene TRBJ2-1; 9 bases are a match to TRBD1. The CDR3 consists of 16 residues. Germline V CDR1 and CDR2: LGHNT, FRNRAP. Trimming at V came to 7 bases and at J to 9 bases, leaving 16 bases not matched to a gene. CDR3 protein: CASALDRGEGDGEQFF. The CDR3 DNA is TGTGCTAGTGCTCTCGACAGGGGGGAGGGGGATGGTGAGCAGTTCTTC. The full variable domain, rest sourced from reference TRBV12-5 and TRBJ2-1, is DARVTQTPRHKVTEMGQEVTMRCQPILGHNTVFWYRQTMMQGLELLAYFRNRAPLDDSGMPKDRFSAEMPDATLATLKIQPSEPRDSAVYFCASALDRGEGDGEQFFGPGTRLTVL.

V is TRBV5-4 and J is TRBJ2-4; D perhaps matches TRBD2 (5 bases). CDR1 is SGHNT and CDR2 is YYREEE in the germline V gene (reference sequence). There are 13 residues in the CDR3. Trimming stripped 4 bases from V and 8 bases from J, with 13 bases between. CDR3 DNA: TGTGCCAGCAGCCAGGACTCCCGGGACATTCAGTACTTC. Amino acid sequence: CASSQDSRDIQYF.

J is TRBJ2-5 and V is TRBV6-5; no definite D call. Germline CDR1 is MNHEY and CDR2 is SVGAGI. CDR3 size: 13 residues. V gave up 6 bases and J gave up 5 bases, with 13 bases separating them. The CDR3 bases are TGTGCCAGCAGACCCCTGCAATACGAGACCCAGTACTTC. Translating it yields CASRPLQYETQYF.

The CDR3 protein is CAIGLAGDTDTQYF. CDR3 in DNA: TGTGCCATCGGACTAGCGGGGGACACAGATACGCAGTATTTT. The chain employs TRBV7-2 and TRBJ2-3, with 13 bases that match TRBD2. The V gene's germline CDR1 is SGHTA and CDR2 FQGNSA. There are 14 residues in the CDR3. V dropped 10 bases and J dropped 2; count of bases not matched to a gene: 3.

DNA for the CDR3: TGTGCCAGCAGGCCAGGGTCCCAGCCCCAGCATTTT. Amino acid sequence: CASRPGSQPQHF. The chain links TRBV12-3 or TRBV12-4 to TRBJ1-5; the D gene is possibly TRBD1 (5 bases). This CDR3 region has 12 residues. Deletions cut 6 bases from V and 7 bases from J, with 10 bases between.

V gene TRBV28 combines with J gene TRBJ1-1; 7 nucleotides agree with TRBD1. The CDR3 runs 15 residues. Germline V gives CDR1 MDHEN, CDR2 SYDVKM. V shed 6 bases, J shed 1 base, and the junction held 8 bases outside the gene matches. CDR3 residues: CASSSPDRANTEAFF. The CDR3 DNA reads as TGTGCCAGCAGCTCCCCCGACAGGGCGAACACTGAAGCTTTCTTT.

This chain joins TRBV28 and TRBJ2-7; D is unresolved. In germline, CDR1 is MDHEN, CDR2 SYDVKM. This CDR3 contains 13 residues. V lost 2 bases and J 5 bases, leaving 10 bases between the germline ends. The CDR3 spells CASSLGHLNEQYF. DNA of the CDR3: TGTGCCAGCAGTTTAGGGCACCTCAACGAGCAGTACTTC.

V usage is TRBV5-1 and J usage is TRBJ1-1; 12 nucleotides line up with TRBD1. The CDR3 length is 17 residues. Germline V CDR1 and CDR2: SGHRS, YFSETQ. Losses at the gene ends were 4 bases for V and 0 bases for J; bases not matched to a gene: 7. The CDR3 sequence: CASSLRDRGRVNTEAFF. The DNA of the CDR3 is TGCGCCAGCAGCCTCCGGGACAGGGGGCGCGTGAACACTGAAGCTTTCTTT.

The chain has TRBV24-1 and TRBJ2-3; D gene ambiguous. This CDR3 has 15 amino acids. With 1 base removed from V and 2 bases from J, the gap between germline ends came to 9 bases. Germline loops: CDR1 KGHDR, CDR2 SFDVKD. The CDR3: CATSDFGDFTDTQYF. In nucleotides, the CDR3 is TGTGCCACCAGTGATTTTGGCGATTTCACAGATACGCAGTATTTT.

The CDR3 loop reads CASNLAVYNEQFF. The CDR3 bases are TGTGCCAGCAACCTAGCGGTCTACAATGAGCAGTTCTTC. J is TRBJ2-1 and V is TRBV7-8; 7 nucleotides line up with TRBD2. J lost 3 bases, V lost 7 bases, and 3 bases had no gene match. The CDR3 covers 13 residues. Germline loops: CDR1 SGHVS, CDR2 FQNEAQ. Filled out from reference TRBV7-8 and TRBJ2-1, the complete variable domain reads GAGVSQSPRYKVAKRGQDVALRCDPISGHVSLFWYQQALGQGPEFLTYFQNEAQLDKSGLPSDRFFAERPEGSVSTLKIQRTQQEDSAVYLCASNLAVYNEQFFGPGTRLTVL.

The chain carries TRBV29-1 and TRBJ2-3; 11 nucleotides align to TRBD2. V dropped 6 bases and J dropped 2; count of bases not matched to a gene: 10. Germline V CDR1 and CDR2: SQVTM, ANQGSEA. The CDR3 runs to 16 residues. CDR3 residues: CSVAGLAGQYTDTQYF. As DNA, the CDR3 is TGCAGCGTCGCCGGACTAGCGGGCCAATACACAGATACGCAGTATTTT.

The rearrangement uses TRBV28 and TRBJ1-5; no firm D call. Germline V gene lookup returns CDR1 MDHEN and CDR2 SYDVKM. This CDR3 region has 13 residues. The ends were cut back, 3 bases at V and 9 bases at J, with 12 bases in the middle. CDR3 protein: CASSFRVRGPQHF. The CDR3 nucleotides are TGTGCCAGCAGTTTTCGGGTCCGGGGGCCCCAGCATTTT.

This sequence joins TRBV23-1 and TRBJ2-2; 8 bases line up with TRBD1. TRBV23-1 is recorded as an ORF, its role being uncertain. The CDR3 sequence is 20 residues long. With V trimmed by 0 bases and J by 3 bases, 15 bases remained unmatched. This CDR3 is CASSQSVRQGKARDTGELFF. DNA for the CDR3: TGCGCCAGCAGTCAATCAGTTCGACAGGGGAAGGCAAGGGACACCGGGGAGCTGTTTTTT.

CDR3 region: CASSQTGLQPQHF. The CDR3 DNA sequence: TGCGCCAGCAGCCAGACAGGACTACAGCCCCAGCATTTT. The chain carries TRBV5-1 and TRBJ1-5; TRBD1 might be the D (6 bases). V was trimmed by 4 bases and J by 7 bases, leaving 12 bases between them. CDR3 length: 13 amino acids. Germline values: CDR1 SGHRS, CDR2 YFSETQ.

This clone appeared a single time. V usage is TRBV4-3 and J usage is TRBJ2-5, with a weak D call TRBD1 (5 bases). The germline CDR1 and CDR2 sequences are LGHNA and YSLEER. V was shortened by 4 bases and J by 2 bases, with 17 bases between the two germline ends. The CDR3 spans 16 residues. CDR3 sequence reads: CASSPILQGRQETQYF. The DNA of the CDR3 is TGCGCCAGCAGCCCCATCCTCCAGGGCCGTCAAGAGACCCAGTACTTC.

The J gene is TRBJ1-5, the V gene TRBV6-2 or TRBV6-3; a weak D match, TRBD1 (6 bases). CDR3 length equals 12 residues. Trimming shortened V by 4 bases and J by 9 bases, and 10 bases separated the two germline ends. CDR1 is MNHEY, CDR2 SVGEGT, per germline. CDR3 sequence reads: CASSFRGWPQHF. The DNA for the CDR3 is TGTGCCAGCAGTTTCAGGGGTTGGCCCCAGCATTTT.

The chain uses TRBV7-2 and TRBJ2-5, with D perhaps matching TRBD2 (5 bases). The CDR3 covers 15 residues. V was trimmed by 1 base and J by 7 bases, leaving 16 bases between them. The germline V gene encodes CDR1 SGHTA and CDR2 FQGNSA. The CDR3 sequence is CASSLEGAGPRTQYF. CDR3 in DNA: TGTGCCAGCAGCTTAGAGGGCGCGGGCCCTCGGACCCAGTACTTC.

The J gene is TRBJ2-7, the V gene TRBV6-5, with D uncertain. This CDR3 is built from 15 residues. V was trimmed by 6 bases and J by 0 bases, leaving 15 bases between them. Germline V gives CDR1 MNHEY, CDR2 SVGAGI. CDR3 in DNA: TGTGCCAGCAGGTATAGGACGATCAGCTCCTACGAGCAGTACTTC. It encodes CASRYRTISSYEQYF.

The chain carries TRBV5-8 and TRBJ1-2; D not resolved. Trimming stripped 0 bases from V and 8 bases from J, with 14 bases between. Germline assignment: CDR1 SGHTS and CDR2 YDEGEE. This CDR3 spans 14 amino acids. The CDR3 nucleotides are TGTGCCAGCAGCTTGGAAGGGAGATCGCGAGGCTACACCTTC. Encoded protein: CASSLEGRSRGYTF.